This TCR beta chain was recovered during a study of blood T cell repertoires in COVID-19 (dated by TCRdb to 2018 to 2020). Looking at the study overall: The collaborator samples originated in the United States, Italy and Spain and spanned the acute and convalescent phases of COVID-19. Subjects who had been exposed to COVID-19, were actively infected with it, or had recovered from it provided the deeply sampled blood TCRbeta repertoires that made up the dataset. Nearly every sample came with metadata listing a de-identified subject ID, COVID-19 status, age in years and sex. Where available, HLA class I and class II types were taken from metadata supplied by the sample provider and were not determined by assay-based typing. The prospective study material was composed of cDNA or gDNA derived from T cells, B-cell-depleted T cells, or PBMCs. Samples were obtained from the ongoing ImmuneRACE study (first 160 participants) and from about 1,300 subjects provided by 6 global collaborators. The repertoires were made available in a free public database intended to serve as a resource for research on the immune response to SARS-CoV-2.

Findings and caveats that apply to the study as a whole: The amount of clinical and demographic metadata varied by source and participant and was provided uncurated.

About this clone itself: It lacks a known antigen. Base qualities are not at hand, and no much larger clone is one base apart.

CDR1 KGHSH and CDR2 LQKENI were looked up in the germline V gene. The CDR3, from cysteine to phenylalanine, totals 13 residues. Only the CDR3 part of the read is kept: 39 bases, read in frame from the first base. V is clipped by 6 bases and J by 4 bases, and the sequence between their germline boundaries is 11 bases long. Collaborating institutions collected whole blood in K2EDTA tubes following their own protocols. Collaborator samples were shipped for TCRbeta analysis as frozen whole blood, isolated PBMCs, or DNA extracted from either sample type. The immunoSEQ Assay, a bias-controlled multiplex PCR, was used to amplify TCRbeta CDR3 regions from genomic DNA. The authors' analysis ran thus. The number of nucleated cells in each sample was estimated by amplification of reference gene primers within the assay. To quantify the absolute abundance of each unique TCRbeta CDR3 rearrangement, sequence reads were collapsed and filtered. Productive Simpson clonality was computed per sample as the square root of Simpson's diversity index over productive rearrangements. In its TCRdb copy, this immuneACCESS table keeps in-frame sequences only and misses some clones. Where compared with another copy, unresolved V genes explain less than half of these, and the others have no known cause. Clonal size and the V and J genes are those of that table, whereas D and trimming came from the DNA. The sample has 85,000 to 110,000 clones on record, roughly 90% of them singletons. 6.2% of the sample is held by the ten biggest clonotypes.

The receptor was isolated from a human donor in a cohort sampled during active COVID-19. This chain is built from TRBV18 and TRBJ2-3; the D gene assignment is ambiguous. The sample was peripheral blood. DNA sequence: TGTGCCAGCTCTCCCGACTCCCCAGATACGCAGTATTTT. It specifies CASSPDSPDTQYF.